Following are 17 T cell receptor beta chains from one sample sequenced in a study of blood T cell repertoires in COVID-19. Generated by immunoSEQ multiplex PCR, the TCRdb table keeps only in-frame clones and is missing some. The data contain under 500,000 clones, 87% of them singletons. Sequencing used PBMCs or T cells enriched from blood (not recorded which). The receptor set was obtained from a woman between 18 and 29 years old with acute COVID-19.

The chain links TRBV30 to TRBJ1-2; TRBD1 matches 11 bases. Losses at the gene ends were 3 bases for V and 0 bases for J; bases not matched to a gene: 3. The CDR3 contains 15 residues. Per germline, CDR1 GTSNPN and CDR2 SVGIG (reference sequence). Here the CDR3 reads CAWRLGQGANYGYTF. CDR3 DNA sequence: TGTGCCTGGAGGTTGGGACAGGGGGCTAACTATGGCTACACCTTC.

This chain connects TRBV11-2 to TRBJ2-1; 7 nucleotides align to TRBD1. CDR1 SGHAT and CDR2 FQNNGV come from the germline V gene. Trimming at V came to 2 bases and at J to 5 bases, leaving 6 bases not matched to a gene. The CDR3 length is 15 residues. CDR3 DNA sequence: TGTGCCAGCAGCTTACCGGGACAGTTCCACAATGAGCAGTTCTTC. Its protein is CASSLPGQFHNEQFF.

The chain is built from TRBV7-2 and TRBJ2-2; the match to TRBD2 covers 9 bases. Trimming at V came to 4 bases and at J to 6 bases, leaving 9 bases not matched to a gene. The CDR3 runs to 16 residues. Germline-derived CDR1 and CDR2 are SGHTA and FQGNSA. In DNA form, the CDR3 reads TGTGCCAGCAGCTCCCTATTTAGCGGGAGCGCCGGGGAGCTGTTTTTT. It yields the protein CASSSLFSGSAGELFF. Supplemented by reference TRBV7-2 and TRBJ2-2, the full variable domain reads GAGVSQSPSNKVTEKGKDVELRCDPISGHTALYWYRQSLGQGLEFLIYFQGNSAPDKSGLPSDRFSAERTGGSVSTLTIQRTQQEDSAVYLCASSSLFSGSAGELFFGEGSRLTVL.

The chain employs TRBV28 and TRBJ1-2; 8 bases align to TRBD1. The CDR3 has 17 amino acids. CDR1 is MDHEN, CDR2 SYDVKM, per germline. The V and J ends lost 6 bases and 2 bases, in that order; junction bases with no gene match: 14. The CDR3 loop reads CASSESVRGLGNYGYTF. The CDR3 DNA sequence: TGTGCCAGCAGCGAAAGTGTCAGGGGGCTTGGAAACTATGGCTACACCTTC.

The chain links TRBV10-1 to TRBJ2-5, with TRBD2 as a possible D gene (6 bases). Trimming took off 4 bases at V and 7 bases at J, with 10 bases between the two ends. CDR1 is WNHNN and CDR2 is SYGVQD in the germline V gene (reference sequence). CDR3 length: 12 residues. CDR3 nucleotide sequence: TGCGCCAGCAGTGGGGCCGGGGGGACCCAGTACTTC. This gives the protein CASSGAGGTQYF.

V is TRBV6-5 and J is TRBJ1-3; no definite D call. CDR1 MNHEY and CDR2 SVGAGI come from the germline V gene. The CDR3 covers 16 residues. V shed 4 bases and J shed 0 bases, with 13 bases lying between them. CDR3 nucleotide sequence: TGTGCCAGCAGTTCCCTAGACACTAGCTCTGGAAACACCATATATTTT. This sequence encodes CASSSLDTSSGNTIYF.

The chain uses TRBV30 and TRBJ1-6; maybe TRBD1 (6 bases). CDR3 size: 12 residues. V gave up 8 bases and J gave up 5 bases, with 10 bases separating them. From germline, CDR1 is GTSNPN and CDR2 SVGIG (reference sequence). This CDR3 is CAGGQNNSPLHF. Written as DNA, the CDR3 is TGTGCCGGAGGACAGAATAATTCACCCCTCCACTTT. The whole variable domain, remainder taken from reference TRBV30 and TRBJ1-6, is SQTIHQWPATLVQPVGSPLSLECTVEGTSNPNLYWYRQAAGRGLQLLFYSVGIGQISSEVPQNLSASRPQDRQFILSSKKLLLSDSGFYLCAGGQNNSPLHFGNGTRLTVT.

The rearrangement uses TRBV12-5 and TRBJ1-5; D is unclear. V was clipped by 1 base and J by 10 bases, with 8 bases between them. This CDR3 region has 12 residues. The germline V gene encodes CDR1 LGHNT and CDR2 FRNRAP. This chain's CDR3 is CASGLDSLPQHF. The CDR3 region has the DNA TGTGCTAGTGGTTTGGACAGCCTCCCCCAGCATTTT.

The chain recombines TRBV7-8 with TRBJ1-1, with no clear D. CDR1 is SGHVS and CDR2 is FQNEAQ in the germline V gene. Trimming removed 5 bases at V and 7 bases at J, with 11 bases between. This CDR3 region has 12 residues. In DNA, the CDR3 is TGTGCCAGCAGCCCGACGCGGGGTGAAGCTTTCTTT. It translates to CASSPTRGEAFF.

The genes are TRBV14 and TRBJ1-4; D remains unclear. Germline assignment: CDR1 SGHDN and CDR2 FVKESK. The CDR3 extends over 15 amino acids. Deletions cut 1 base from V and 3 bases from J, with 9 bases between. The DNA for the CDR3 is TGTGCCAGCAGCCAAGGCCGGGGAGCTAATGAAAAACTGTTTTTT. Translating gives CASSQGRGANEKLFF.

The chain combines TRBV6-5 with TRBJ1-1; D possibly corresponds to TRBD1 (5 bases). This CDR3 region has 15 residues. V dropped 7 bases and J dropped 6 bases, with 21 bases sitting between them. Germline loops: CDR1 MNHEY, CDR2 SVGAGI. The CDR3 bases are TGTGCCAGCAAGTGGGTTGGGGGGAGGGAGGCTGAAGCTTTCTTT. It translates to CASKWVGGREAEAFF.

Regarding this clone: Other DNA sequences from this sample encode an identical CDR3 as well. The chain carries TRBV6-5 and TRBJ1-5, with D unresolved. The CDR3 is 14 residues long. Germline loops: CDR1 MNHEY, CDR2 SVGAGI. The ends were cut back, 4 bases at V and 0 bases at J, with 7 bases in the middle. CDR3 protein: CASSSRGSNQPQHF. For the CDR3, the DNA is TGTGCCAGCAGTTCTCGGGGTAGCAATCAGCCCCAGCATTTT.

The CDR3 loop is CSAYRGEDTEAFF. In DNA form, the CDR3 reads TGCAGCGCCTACAGGGGCGAGGACACTGAAGCTTTCTTT. This chain links TRBV29-1 with TRBJ1-1, with TRBD1 matching over 7 bases. Trimming took 7 bases from V and 3 from J; bases not matched to a gene: 8. The CDR3 sequence is 13 residues long. Germline V gene lookup returns CDR1 SQVTM and CDR2 ANQGSEA.

CDR3 protein: CASSQASGRRNEQYF. CDR3 DNA: TGTGCCAGCAGCCAAGCGAGCGGGAGAAGAAACGAGCAGTACTTC. This rearrangement joins TRBV3-1 (or the pseudogene TRBV3-2) to TRBJ2-7, with 8 nucleotides matching TRBD2. Germline CDR1 LGHDT, CDR2 YNNKEL (reference sequence). The length of the CDR3 is 15 residues. V lost 1 base to trimming and J lost 5 bases; unmatched junction nucleotides: 7.

This clone was seen once. V gene TRBV10-1 combines with J gene TRBJ2-1; TRBD2 matches at 9 bases. The CDR3 is 13 residues long. V lost 3 bases to trimming and J lost 9 bases; unmatched junction nucleotides: 3. Per the germline V gene, CDR1 is WNHNN and CDR2 is SYGVQD (reference sequence). The CDR3 nucleotides are TGCGCCAGCAGTGATGCGGGGGGGAGTGAGCAGTTCTTC. It is translated as CASSDAGGSEQFF.

This clone was observed a few times. The CDR3 loop is CASSQDVAGVDEQYF. CDR3 nucleotide sequence: TGTGCCAGCAGCCAAGACGTAGCGGGAGTCGACGAGCAGTACTTC. V and J are TRBV3-1 (or the pseudogene TRBV3-2) and TRBJ2-7; TRBD2 matches at 9 bases. Germline trimming cut 0 bases from V and 5 bases from J; bases unmatched to any gene: 5. Germline V gene lookup returns CDR1 LGHDT and CDR2 YNNKEL (reference sequence). The CDR3 has 15 amino acids.

CDR3: CASSQQGFDNYEQYF. The CDR3 DNA is TGCGCCAGCAGCCAACAGGGTTTCGACAACTACGAGCAGTACTTC. The V gene is TRBV4-1, the J gene TRBJ2-7; weak D call: TRBD1 (5 bases). With 2 bases removed from V and 3 bases from J, the gap between germline ends came to 14 bases. The CDR3 is made up of 15 amino acids. CDR1 and CDR2 (germline): MGHRA, YSYEKL.